A single sample is the source of the 8 T cell receptor beta chains below, sequenced in a study of early T cells in non-severe SARS-CoV-2 infection. TCRdb passed the 5' RACE reads through MiXCR, listing each CDR3 protein once. The repertoire holds about 64,000 distinct CDR3 sequences, with roughly 12% as singletons. The input for sequencing was whole blood, taken at baseline. All receptors derive from an adult who was a healthcare worker with PCR-confirmed SARS-CoV-2 infection or an uninfected control (not recorded which).

There are a few counts of this clonotype. This may stem from a read error, because a much larger clone lies one nucleotide away. The rearrangement uses TRBV7-3 and TRBJ1-1; TRBD1 might be the D (6 bases). V gave up 5 bases and J gave up 1 base, with 8 bases separating them. There are 13 residues in the CDR3. Per the germline V gene, CDR1 is SGHTA and CDR2 is FQGTGA. CDR3 nucleotide sequence: TGTGCCAGCAGCCAGGGACAGAACACTGAAGCTTTCTTT. Translated, it gives CASSQGQNTEAFF.

The CDR3 loop is CASSPIYSPSQETQYF. CDR3 DNA: TGTGCCAGCTCACCAATATACAGCCCCAGCCAAGAGACCCAGTACTTC. This chain connects TRBV18 to TRBJ2-5; D call uncertain. The CDR3 runs to 16 residues. Germline lookup yields CDR1 KGHSH and CDR2 LQKENI. The V end was cut by 2 bases, the J end by 1 base, with 14 bases between.

This clonotype was seen repeatedly, ten times or more. The chain has TRBV10-1 and TRBJ1-1; 7 positions agree with TRBD1. This CDR3 spans 17 amino acids. Germline values: CDR1 WNHNN, CDR2 SYGVQD (reference sequence). With V trimmed by 6 bases and J by 5 bases, 18 bases remained unmatched. The CDR3 nucleotides are TGCGCCAGCAGGTCCGGCAGCCGACAGGGAAGGGAGACTGAAGCTTTCTTT. Protein sequence: CASRSGSRQGRETEAFF.

This clonotype was picked up a small number of times. The V gene is TRBV18, the J gene TRBJ2-2; 10 bases are a match to TRBD2. From germline, CDR1 is KGHSH and CDR2 LQKENI. The trim removed 6 bases at V and 1 base at J, leaving 2 bases unmatched. This CDR3 has 15 amino acids. The CDR3 DNA is TGTGCCAGCTCGCGGACTAGCGGGAACACCGGGGAGCTGTTTTTT. Its translation: CASSRTSGNTGELFF.

This clonotype was seen many times. The chain carries TRBV11-2 and TRBJ2-1, with a possible D match to TRBD2 (5 bases). This CDR3 comprises 15 residues. Trimming left V 5 bases short and J 2 bases short, with 13 bases between. Germline loops: CDR1 SGHAT, CDR2 FQNNGV. The CDR3 sequence is CASSTTSGAYNEQFF. Written as DNA, the CDR3 is TGTGCCAGCAGCACCACTAGTGGGGCCTACAATGAGCAGTTCTTC. Combining the CDR3 with reference TRBV11-2 and TRBJ2-1 gives the whole variable domain EAGVAQSPRYKIIEKRQSVAFWCNPISGHATLYWYQQILGQGPKLLIQFQNNGVVDDSQLPKDRFSAERLKGVDSTLKIQPAKLEDSAVYLCASSTTSGAYNEQFFGPGTRLTVL.

V is TRBV11-2 and J is TRBJ2-1; D possibly corresponds to TRBD2 (5 bases). CDR1 and CDR2 from the germline V gene are SGHAT and FQNNGV. The CDR3 is made up of 14 amino acids. V lost 2 bases and J lost 1, with 6 bases in between. The CDR3 DNA is TGTGCCAGCAGCTTACGGGGTTCCTACAATGAGCAGTTCTTC. It specifies CASSLRGSYNEQFF.

This clonotype has only a few counts. The V and J genes are TRBV19 and TRBJ1-2; 9 bases match TRBD1. Unmatched junction bases numbered 7, after V lost 4 bases and J lost 1 base. The germline CDR1 and CDR2 sequences are LNHDA and SQIVND (reference sequence). The CDR3 spans 16 residues. CDR3 in DNA: TGTGCCAGTAGTACCACCGGGACAGGGTATAACTATGGCTACACCTTC. Amino acid sequence: CASSTTGTGYNYGYTF.

This clonotype has a count of ten or more. The chain joins TRBV14 to TRBJ1-2; no definite D call. Trimming stripped 0 bases from V and 4 bases from J, with 15 bases between. CDR1 and CDR2 from the germline V gene are SGHDN and FVKESK. The CDR3 covers 16 residues. The CDR3 region is CASSQDFGRSFYGYTF. The CDR3 bases are TGTGCCAGCAGCCAAGATTTTGGCAGATCCTTCTATGGCTACACCTTC.